These T cell receptor beta chains were read from a single sample in a study of blood T cell repertoires in COVID-19. Only in-frame clones appear in the TCRdb table, and some are missing; sequencing was by immunoSEQ multiplex PCR. The data show over 200,000 clones, over 80% seen once. Sequences were obtained from peripheral blood. The receptor set was obtained from a man aged 25 to 40 with COVID-19, enrolled during active disease. The CDR3 runs from the conserved cysteine through the conserved F or W. The D gene is left open where the match is weak. Only part of the rows carry a size: once, few, many, or a class if the clone is expanded.

j_call d_call clone_size v_call cdr3_aa cdr3_nt
TRBJ1-3 TRBD1 . TRBV4-3 CASSNRGENTIYF TGCGCCAGCAGCAACAGGGGAGAAAACACCATATATTTT
TRBJ2-7 . few TRBV29-1 CSVLTRGDEQYF TGCAGCGTCTTGACCCGGGGAGACGAGCAGTACTTC
TRBJ1-2 . once TRBV5-1 CASSLGLGTLANGYTF TGCGCCAGCAGCTTAGGTTTGGGGACTTTAGCTAATGGCTACACCTTC
TRBJ1-5 . . TRBV7-2 CASSETGWSNQPQHF TGTGCCAGCAGCGAAACAGGGTGGAGCAATCAGCCCCAGCATTTT
TRBJ1-3 . . TRBV18 CASSRPGASGNTIYF TGTGCCAGCTCGCGCCCGGGTGCCTCTGGAAACACCATATATTTT
TRBJ2-2 . . TRBV7-8 CASSLLGQGHPTGELFF TGTGCCAGCAGCTTATTAGGGCAGGGACATCCGACCGGGGAGCTGTTTTTT
TRBJ1-2 TRBD1 . TRBV5-1 CASSLGDRGSGYTF TGCGCCAGCAGCTTGGGTGACAGGGGCTCTGGCTACACCTTC
TRBJ2-2 . few TRBV3-1/TRBV3-2 CASRPRASNTGELFF TGTGCCAGCAGGCCCCGAGCATCGAACACCGGGGAGCTGTTTTTT
TRBJ1-1 TRBD1 . TRBV6-5 CASSYSVDRGTEAFF TGTGCCAGCAGTTACTCTGTGGACAGGGGCACTGAAGCTTTCTTT
TRBJ1-2 TRBD1 . TRBV19 CASSFGTGDYGYTF TGTGCCAGTAGCTTCGGGACAGGAGACTATGGCTACACCTTC
TRBJ2-3 . . TRBV9 CASRGNSRVSSTDTQYF TGTGCCAGCAGAGGAAATTCCAGGGTATCAAGCACAGATACGCAGTATTTT
TRBJ2-5 . once TRBV9 CASSQDFGETQYF TGTGCCAGCAGCCAGGACTTCGGGGAGACCCAGTACTTC
TRBJ1-4 . . TRBV18 CASSPDFGGRINEKLFF TGTGCCAGCTCACCAGATTTTGGGGGCAGGATTAATGAAAAACTGTTTTTT
TRBJ1-2 TRBD1 . TRBV9 CASSVGAGGNYGYTF TGTGCCAGCAGCGTAGGGGCAGGGGGCAACTATGGCTACACCTTC
TRBJ1-6 . . TRBV7-9 CASSVSTMKGPINNSPLHF TGTGCCAGCAGCGTTTCCACGATGAAGGGGCCGATTAATAATTCACCCCTCCACTTT
TRBJ1-1 . . TRBV3-1/TRBV3-2 CASSRSVSAEAFF TGTGCCAGCAGCCGATCAGTAAGCGCTGAAGCTTTCTTT
TRBJ2-7 . once TRBV29-1 CSVGGTGSSSYEQYF TGCAGCGTGGGCGGAACAGGGAGTAGCTCCTACGAGCAGTACTTC
TRBJ2-2 . . TRBV3-1/TRBV3-2 CASSQDWGANTGELFF TGTGCCAGCAGCCAAGACTGGGGAGCGAACACCGGGGAGCTGTTTTTT
TRBJ1-5 TRBD1 . TRBV19 CASSRTGGPQPQHF TGTGCCAGTAGCCGGACAGGGGGCCCTCAGCCCCAGCATTTT
TRBJ1-6 TRBD1 . TRBV7-2 CASSPSLGQGYSPLHF TGTGCCAGCAGCCCATCCCTGGGACAGGGTTATTCACCCCTCCACTTT
TRBJ2-1 TRBD2 . TRBV7-3 CASSLVGGTSPNNEQFF TGTGCCAGCAGCTTAGTAGGGGGGACTAGTCCTAACAATGAGCAGTTCTTC
TRBJ1-6 TRBD1 . TRBV15 CATSRDRGTGGDSPLHF TGTGCCACCAGCAGAGATCGGGGGACAGGGGGCGATTCACCCCTCCACTTT
TRBJ2-1 TRBD2 . TRBV7-2 CASSTRGGRLNEQFF TGTGCCAGCAGCACCCGGGGGGGCCGTCTCAATGAGCAGTTCTTC
TRBJ1-3 . . TRBV6-5 CASMLGVLGNTIYF TGTGCCAGCATGTTAGGGGTCCTTGGAAACACCATATATTTT
TRBJ1-2 TRBD1 . TRBV19 CASSTPGQSLYGYTF TGTGCCAGTAGCACTCCGGGACAGAGCCTCTATGGCTACACCTTC
TRBJ1-4 . . TRBV28 CASSSMTETREKLFF TGTGCCAGCAGTTCGATGACAGAGACACGTGAAAAACTGTTTTTT
TRBJ1-5 . . TRBV28 CASGGVGNQPQHF TGTGCCAGCGGGGGGGTCGGCAATCAGCCCCAGCATTTT
TRBJ2-7 . . TRBV27 CASSFNSFYEQYF TGTGCCAGCAGTTTTAACAGCTTCTACGAGCAGTACTTC
TRBJ2-2 . . TRBV7-9 CASSVRAGDGELFF TGTGCCAGCAGCGTAAGGGCAGGGGACGGGGAGCTGTTTTTT
TRBJ1-1 . . TRBV12-5 CARIRRGGTEAFF TGTGCTAGAATCCGACGGGGGGGGACTGAAGCTTTCTTT
TRBJ1-6 . once TRBV5-5 CASSLVAGSSYNSPLHF TGTGCCAGCAGCTTGGTGGCGGGAAGCAGTTATAATTCACCCCTCCACTTT
TRBJ1-2 . few TRBV10-3 CAISESYRVSNYGYTF TGTGCCATCAGTGAGTCCTACAGGGTATCTAACTATGGCTACACCTTC
TRBJ1-2 TRBD1 . TRBV27 CASRTGAGGYTF TGTGCCAGCAGGACAGGGGCGGGGGGCTACACCTTC
TRBJ2-1 TRBD2 . TRBV19 CASSPRLAGLLEQFF TGTGCCAGTAGTCCGAGACTAGCGGGGCTCTTAGAGCAGTTCTTC
TRBJ2-1 . . TRBV19 CASSAGRGNNEQFF TGTGCCAGTAGTGCCGGACGCGGGAACAATGAGCAGTTCTTC
TRBJ2-5 . . TRBV28 CAIKWAAGETQYF TGTGCCATTAAATGGGCCGCGGGAGAGACCCAGTACTTC
TRBJ2-1 . few TRBV29-1 CSVPLLDSSYNEQFF TGCAGCGTCCCCCTACTAGATAGTTCATACAATGAGCAGTTCTTC
TRBJ2-7 . . TRBV12-3/TRBV12-4 CASSRGSSYEQYF TGTGCCAGCAGCCGCGGTAGCTCCTACGAGCAGTACTTC
TRBJ1-2 TRBD1 . TRBV2 CASSRQGTNYGYTF TGTGCCAGCAGTCGACAGGGAACAAACTATGGCTACACCTTC
TRBJ2-1 TRBD1 . TRBV29-1 CSVEVLDRRLNEQFF TGCAGCGTTGAAGTCCTGGACAGGCGCCTCAATGAGCAGTTCTTC
TRBJ2-1 TRBD1 . TRBV28 CASSPGTGPGEQFF TGTGCCAGCAGTCCCGGGACAGGTCCGGGTGAGCAGTTCTTC
TRBJ1-6 . . TRBV15 CATSRGGGGSPLHF TGTGCCACCAGCAGGGGAGGGGGAGGTTCACCCCTCCACTTT
TRBJ1-1 TRBD1 . TRBV4-3 CASSQDSMTGGALAGAFF TGCGCCAGCAGCCAAGATAGTATGACAGGGGGTGCTCTCGCTGGGGCTTTCTTT